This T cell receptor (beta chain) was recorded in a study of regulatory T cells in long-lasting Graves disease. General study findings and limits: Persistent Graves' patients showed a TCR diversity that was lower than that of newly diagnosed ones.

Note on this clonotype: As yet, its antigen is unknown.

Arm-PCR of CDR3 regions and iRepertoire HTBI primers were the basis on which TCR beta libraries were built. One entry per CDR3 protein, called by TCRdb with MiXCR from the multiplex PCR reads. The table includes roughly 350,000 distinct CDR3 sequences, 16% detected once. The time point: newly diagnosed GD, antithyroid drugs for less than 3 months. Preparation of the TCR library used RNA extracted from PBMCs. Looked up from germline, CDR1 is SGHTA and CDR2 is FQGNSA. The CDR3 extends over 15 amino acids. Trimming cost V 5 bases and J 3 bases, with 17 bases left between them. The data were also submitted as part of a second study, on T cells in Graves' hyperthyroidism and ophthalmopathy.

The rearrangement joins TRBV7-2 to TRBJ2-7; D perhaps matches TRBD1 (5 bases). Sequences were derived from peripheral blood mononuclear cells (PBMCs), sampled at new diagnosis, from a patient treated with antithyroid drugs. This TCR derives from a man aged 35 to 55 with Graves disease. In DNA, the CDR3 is TGTGCCAGCAGCGGAGCGTGGGGCCACCACTACGAGCAGTACTTC. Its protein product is CASSGAWGHHYEQYF.